A selection of T cell receptor beta chains follows, all from one sample in a study of shared clonotypes between healthy human individuals. The assay was immunoSEQ multiplex PCR, and TCRdb's table has in-frame clones only and misses some. Of about 2 million clones listed, about 94% are singletons. The material sequenced was naive CD8+ T cells sorted from blood. The receptors come from a man aged 18 to 29 in good health. CDR3s include the opening cysteine and the closing phenylalanine or tryptophan. D genes are given only for firm matches. Clone sizes are given selectively: once, few, many, or a class where the clone is expanded.

d_call clone_size j_call v_call cdr3_aa cdr3_nt
TRBD1 - TRBJ1-2 TRBV27 CASRGQGWTYGYTF TGTGCCAGCAGGGGACAGGGGTGGACCTATGGCTACACCTTC
TRBD2 - TRBJ2-2 TRBV30 CAWSVLGGGYTGELFF TGTGCCTGGAGTGTACTGGGCGGGGGGTACACCGGGGAGCTGTTTTTT
- - TRBJ1-5 TRBV7-6 CASSLANQPQHF TGTGCCAGCAGCTTAGCCAATCAGCCCCAGCATTTT
TRBD2 - TRBJ2-1 TRBV7-2 CASSVLGTSGYNEQFF TGTGCCAGCAGCGTATTGGGGACTAGCGGCTACAATGAGCAGTTCTTC
TRBD1 - TRBJ1-1 TRBV27 CASSFTGGVSEAFF TGTGCCAGCAGTTTTACAGGGGGAGTCTCTGAAGCTTTCTTT
TRBD2 - TRBJ2-7 TRBV12-5 CASGFEREVGGYEQYF TGTGCTAGTGGTTTCGAGCGGGAGGTAGGTGGCTACGAGCAGTACTTC
TRBD1 - TRBJ2-3 TRBV27 CASSLSTGYTDTQYF TGTGCCAGCAGTTTATCGACAGGGTACACAGATACGCAGTATTTT
- - TRBJ2-3 TRBV30 CAWTGPSTDTQYF TGTGCCTGGACTGGACCGAGCACAGATACGCAGTATTTT
- - TRBJ1-1 TRBV13 CASSGTGTLNTEAFF TGTGCCAGCAGCGGCACCGGGACATTGAACACTGAAGCTTTCTTT
TRBD2 - TRBJ2-1 TRBV5-6 CASSWTSENEQFF TGTGCCAGCAGCTGGACTAGCGAGAATGAGCAGTTCTTC
- - TRBJ1-5 TRBV11-2 CASSLVPRHQPQHF TGTGCCAGCAGCTTAGTGCCCAGGCATCAGCCCCAGCATTTT
- - TRBJ2-7 TRBV10-2 CASSVGHEQYF TGCGCCAGCAGTGTAGGCCACGAGCAGTACTTC
- - TRBJ1-5 TRBV19 CASSALGGGPAGPQHF TGTGCCAGTAGTGCCCTCGGCGGGGGGCCGGCTGGCCCCCAGCATTTT
- - TRBJ2-1 TRBV7-8 CASARSGDAGSPRTYDEQFF TGTGCCAGCGCCCGCTCGGGAGATGCCGGTTCGCCGCGCACTTACGATGAGCAGTTCTTC
TRBD1 - TRBJ1-2 TRBV28 CASSSPGQGVGYTF TGTGCCAGCAGCAGCCCCGGACAGGGTGTTGGCTACACCTTC
- - TRBJ1-5 TRBV28 CASSFRTPYTGNQPQHF TGTGCCAGCAGTTTTCGGACGCCTTATACTGGCAATCAGCCCCAGCATTTT
- - TRBJ2-1 TRBV19 CASSIYNEQFF TGTGCCAGTAGTATTTACAATGAGCAGTTCTTC
- - TRBJ2-7 TRBV7-9 CASSQTTYEQYF TGTGCCAGCAGCCAAACCACATACGAGCAGTACTTC
TRBD1 - TRBJ2-1 TRBV4-1 CASSPYGAGGSDEQFF TGCGCCAGCAGCCCCTACGGCGCAGGGGGCAGTGATGAGCAGTTCTTC
- - TRBJ2-2 TRBV4-1 CASSPTTGELFF TGCGCCAGCAGCCCTACCACCGGGGAGCTGTTTTTT
- once TRBJ2-5 TRBV19 CASSGVSQETQYF TGTGCCAGTAGTGGGGTCTCCCAAGAGACCCAGTACTTC
TRBD1 - TRBJ1-6 TRBV7-8 CASSSSTGVFSPLHF TGTGCCAGCAGCAGTTCGACAGGGGTTTTTTCACCCCTCCACTTT
- - TRBJ1-3 TRBV27 CASSAGNTIYF TGTGCCAGCAGTGCCGGAAACACCATATATTTT
TRBD1 - TRBJ2-7 TRBV27 CASSLLQGVEQYF TGTGCCAGCAGTTTGTTACAGGGGGTCGAGCAGTACTTC
- - TRBJ2-1 TRBV5-1 CASSLAYNEQFF TGCGCCAGCAGCTTGGCGTACAATGAGCAGTTCTTC
TRBD1 - TRBJ2-7 TRBV11-2 CASSLGQGLYEQYF TGTGCCAGCAGCTTGGGACAGGGTTTATACGAGCAGTACTTC
- - TRBJ2-2 TRBV4-1 CASSPIIAGELFF TGCGCCAGCAGCCCAATTATAGCCGGGGAGCTGTTTTTT
- - TRBJ2-3 TRBV6-5 CASMGADTQYF TGTGCCAGCATGGGTGCAGATACGCAGTATTTT
TRBD2 - TRBJ2-3 TRBV13 CASSQRVAGGLGTQYF TGTGCCAGCAGCCAAAGAGTGGCGGGGGGGCTGGGTACGCAGTATTTT
- - TRBJ2-7 TRBV5-6 CASSLDTLYEQYF TGTGCCAGCAGCTTGGACACACTCTACGAGCAGTACTTC
TRBD1 - TRBJ1-2 TRBV5-6 CASSPRQGAGGYTF TGTGCCAGCAGCCCGCGACAGGGGGCTGGAGGCTACACCTTC